The present T cell receptor beta chain was sequenced within a study of T-cell reconstitution after alpha-beta-depleted transplantation in children. Points from the study as a whole: There were reportedly several hundred expanded graft clones from which alpha-beta T cells came about two months after transplant. The study traced high day-60 TCRbeta diversity in some patients to surviving recipient T cells and thymic progenitors. One year after transplant, T-cell counts and diversity came mostly from newly produced T cells.

The TCRbeta library was prepared with unique molecular identifiers. TCRdb called the PCR reads again in MiXCR, with one record for every CDR3 protein. This sample has 700,000 to 850,000 distinct CDR3 sequences; roughly 15% occur once, and the top ten carry around 5.3%. With respect to this clonotype: Antigen: not known.

This CDR3 region has 14 residues. V dropped 3 bases and J dropped 0 bases, with 9 bases sitting between them. Germline-derived CDR1 and CDR2 are SGHRS and YFSETQ. The receptor was isolated from a male patient younger than 18 who had a stem cell transplant for acute lymphoblastic leukemia, so the T cells may come from the graft donor. Sequenced here: PBMCs, mostly from graft donor cells, sampled 360 days after TCRalphabeta/CD19-depleted stem cell transplant. The chain links TRBV5-1 to TRBJ1-1, with D uncertain. This CDR3 is CASSSKGMNTEAFF. The DNA of the CDR3 is TGCGCCAGCAGCTCTAAGGGTATGAACACTGAAGCTTTCTTT.